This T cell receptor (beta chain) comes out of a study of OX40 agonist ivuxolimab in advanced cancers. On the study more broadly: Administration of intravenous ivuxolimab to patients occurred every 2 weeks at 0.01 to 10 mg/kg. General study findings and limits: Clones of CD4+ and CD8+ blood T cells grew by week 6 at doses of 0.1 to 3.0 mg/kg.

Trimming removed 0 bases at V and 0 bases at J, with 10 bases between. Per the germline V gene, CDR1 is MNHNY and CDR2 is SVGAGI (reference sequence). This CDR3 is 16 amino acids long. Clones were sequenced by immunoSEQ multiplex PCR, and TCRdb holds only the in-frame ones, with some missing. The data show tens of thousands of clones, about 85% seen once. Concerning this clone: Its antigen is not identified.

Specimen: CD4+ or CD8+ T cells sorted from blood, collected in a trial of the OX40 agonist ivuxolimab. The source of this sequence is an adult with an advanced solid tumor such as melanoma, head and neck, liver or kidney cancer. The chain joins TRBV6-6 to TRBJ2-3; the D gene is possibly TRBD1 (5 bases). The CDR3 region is CASSYSVQESTDTQYF. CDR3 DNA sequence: TGTGCCAGCAGTTACTCGGTACAGGAGAGCACAGATACGCAGTATTTT.